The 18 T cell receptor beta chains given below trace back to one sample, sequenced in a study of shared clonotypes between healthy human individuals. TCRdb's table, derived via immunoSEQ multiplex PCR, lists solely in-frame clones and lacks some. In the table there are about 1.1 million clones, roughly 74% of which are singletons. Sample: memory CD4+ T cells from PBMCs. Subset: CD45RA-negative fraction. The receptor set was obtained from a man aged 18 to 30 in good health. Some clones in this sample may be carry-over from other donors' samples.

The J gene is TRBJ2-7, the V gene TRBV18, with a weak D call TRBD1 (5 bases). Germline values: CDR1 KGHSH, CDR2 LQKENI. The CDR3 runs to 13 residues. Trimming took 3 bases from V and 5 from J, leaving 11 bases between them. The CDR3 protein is CASSPSTDNEQYF. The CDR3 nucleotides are TGTGCCAGCTCACCCTCGACAGATAACGAGCAGTACTTC.

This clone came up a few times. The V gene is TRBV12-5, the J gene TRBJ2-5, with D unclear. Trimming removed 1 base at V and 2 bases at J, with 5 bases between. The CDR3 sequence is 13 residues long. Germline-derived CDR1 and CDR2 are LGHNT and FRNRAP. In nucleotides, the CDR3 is TGTGCTAGTGGTTTGGGGGCTCAAGAGACCCAGTACTTC. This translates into CASGLGAQETQYF.

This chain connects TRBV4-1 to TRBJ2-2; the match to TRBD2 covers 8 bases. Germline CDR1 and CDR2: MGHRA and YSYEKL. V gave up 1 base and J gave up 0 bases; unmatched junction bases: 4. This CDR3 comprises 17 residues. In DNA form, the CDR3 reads TGCGCCAGCAGCCAAGCGGGCGGGAGGACGAACACCGGGGAGCTGTTTTTT. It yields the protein CASSQAGGRTNTGELFF.

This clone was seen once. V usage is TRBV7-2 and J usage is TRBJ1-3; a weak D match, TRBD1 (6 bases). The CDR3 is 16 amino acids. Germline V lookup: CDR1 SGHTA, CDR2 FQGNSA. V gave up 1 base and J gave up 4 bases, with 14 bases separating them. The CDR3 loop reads CASSLGHRAGGNTIYF. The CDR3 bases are TGTGCCAGCAGCTTAGGCCACAGGGCGGGAGGAAACACCATATATTTT.

CDR3 sequence reads: CATRGAGGYDEQFF. As DNA, the CDR3 is TGCGCCACCCGAGGGGCAGGGGGATATGATGAGCAGTTCTTC. V gene TRBV5-1 combines with J gene TRBJ2-1; 7 bases line up with TRBD1. The length of the CDR3 is 14 residues. Per the germline V gene, CDR1 is SGHRS and CDR2 is YFSETQ. The V segment lost 9 bases and the J segment 8 bases; nucleotides outside the gene matches: 14.

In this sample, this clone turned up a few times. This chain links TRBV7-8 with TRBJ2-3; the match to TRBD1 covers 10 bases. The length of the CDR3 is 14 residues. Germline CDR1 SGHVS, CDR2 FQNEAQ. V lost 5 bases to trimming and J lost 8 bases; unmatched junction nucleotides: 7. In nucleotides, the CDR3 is TGTGCCAGCAGCCAACCAGGGACAGGGGCTACGCAGTATTTT. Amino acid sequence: CASSQPGTGATQYF.

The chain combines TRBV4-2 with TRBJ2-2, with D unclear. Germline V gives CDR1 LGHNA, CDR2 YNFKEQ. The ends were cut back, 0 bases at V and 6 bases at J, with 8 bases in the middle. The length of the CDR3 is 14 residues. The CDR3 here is CASSQDAGAGELFF. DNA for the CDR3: TGTGCCAGCAGCCAAGATGCCGGCGCCGGGGAGCTGTTTTTT.

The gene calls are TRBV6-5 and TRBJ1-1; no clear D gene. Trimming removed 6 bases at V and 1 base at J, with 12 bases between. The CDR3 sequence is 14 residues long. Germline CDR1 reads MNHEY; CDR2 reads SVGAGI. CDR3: CASSPTGTNTEAFF. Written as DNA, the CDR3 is TGTGCCAGCAGCCCGACGGGAACGAACACTGAAGCTTTCTTT.

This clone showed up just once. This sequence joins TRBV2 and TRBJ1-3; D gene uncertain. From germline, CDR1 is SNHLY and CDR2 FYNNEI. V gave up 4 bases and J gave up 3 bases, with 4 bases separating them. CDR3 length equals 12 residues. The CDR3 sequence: CASSVIGNTIYF. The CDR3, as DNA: TGTGCCAGCAGTGTAATTGGAAACACCATATATTTT.

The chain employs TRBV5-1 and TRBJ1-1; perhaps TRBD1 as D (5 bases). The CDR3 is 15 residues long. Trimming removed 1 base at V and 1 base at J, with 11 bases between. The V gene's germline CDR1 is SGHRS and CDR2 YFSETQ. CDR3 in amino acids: CASSLQGGGNTEAFF. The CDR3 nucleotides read TGCGCCAGCAGCTTGCAGGGCGGCGGGAACACTGAAGCTTTCTTT.

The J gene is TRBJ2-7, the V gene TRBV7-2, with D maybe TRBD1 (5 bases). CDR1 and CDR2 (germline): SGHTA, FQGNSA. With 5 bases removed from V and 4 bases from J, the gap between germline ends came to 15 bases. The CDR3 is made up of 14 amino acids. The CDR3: CASSHNQGGYEQYF. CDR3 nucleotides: TGTGCCAGCAGCCACAACCAGGGTGGGTACGAGCAGTACTTC.

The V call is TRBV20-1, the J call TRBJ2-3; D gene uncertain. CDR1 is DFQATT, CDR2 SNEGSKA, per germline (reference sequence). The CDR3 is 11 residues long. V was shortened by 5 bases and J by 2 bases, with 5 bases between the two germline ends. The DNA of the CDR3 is TGCAGTGCTCCCTCCACAGATACGCAGTATTTT. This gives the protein CSAPSTDTQYF.

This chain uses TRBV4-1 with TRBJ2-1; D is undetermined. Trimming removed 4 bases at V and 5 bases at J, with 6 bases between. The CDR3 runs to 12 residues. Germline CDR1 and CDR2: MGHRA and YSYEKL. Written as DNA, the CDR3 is TGCGCCAGCAGCCGCCAAAACAATGAGCAGTTCTTC. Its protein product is CASSRQNNEQFF.

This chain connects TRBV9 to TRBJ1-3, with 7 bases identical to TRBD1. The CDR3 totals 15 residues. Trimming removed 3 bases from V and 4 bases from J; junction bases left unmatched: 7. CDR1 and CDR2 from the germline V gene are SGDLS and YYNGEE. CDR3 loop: CASSAGGIGGNTIYF. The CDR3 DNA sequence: TGTGCCAGCAGCGCAGGGGGTATAGGAGGAAACACCATATATTTT.

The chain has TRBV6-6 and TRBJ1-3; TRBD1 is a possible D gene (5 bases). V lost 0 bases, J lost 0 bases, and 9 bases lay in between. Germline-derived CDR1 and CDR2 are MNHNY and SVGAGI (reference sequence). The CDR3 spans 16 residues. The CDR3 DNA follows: TGTGCCAGCAGTTACTCCCAGGGCCACTCTGGAAACACCATATATTTT. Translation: CASSYSQGHSGNTIYF.

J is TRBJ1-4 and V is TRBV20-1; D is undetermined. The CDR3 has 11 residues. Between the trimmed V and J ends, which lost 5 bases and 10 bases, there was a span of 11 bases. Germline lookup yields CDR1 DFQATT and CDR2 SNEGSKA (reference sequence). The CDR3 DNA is TGCAGTGCTCCCGAATCGGCAAAACTGTTTTTT. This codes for CSAPESAKLFF.

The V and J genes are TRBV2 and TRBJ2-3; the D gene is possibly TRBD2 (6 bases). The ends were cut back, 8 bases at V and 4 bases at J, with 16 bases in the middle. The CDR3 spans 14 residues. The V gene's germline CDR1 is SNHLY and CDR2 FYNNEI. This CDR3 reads CASEERVESDTQYF. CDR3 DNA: TGTGCCAGCGAAGAGCGGGTGGAATCAGATACGCAGTATTTT.

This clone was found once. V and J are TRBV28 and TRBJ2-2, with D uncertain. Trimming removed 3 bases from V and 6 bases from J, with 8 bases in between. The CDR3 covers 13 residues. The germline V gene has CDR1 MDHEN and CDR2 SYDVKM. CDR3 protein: CASSFFLAGELFF. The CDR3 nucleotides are TGTGCCAGCAGTTTCTTCCTAGCCGGGGAGCTGTTTTTT.